Presented here are 15 T cell receptor beta chains from one specimen sequenced in a study of metastatic and nonmetastatic thyroid tumors. With MiXCR, TCRdb called clones anew from the PCR reads. Of approximately 28,000 clones in the sample, roughly a fifth were seen once. The entire patient cohort was treatment-naive prior to thyroid surgery. The specimen was blood. Every receptor here comes from a female donor with papillary thyroid cancer or a benign thyroid nodule (not recorded which). Some clones in this sample may be carry-over from other donors' samples.

There are many counts of this clone. The CDR3 nucleotides are TGTGCCAGCAGCGTAGCGGGACTAGCGGGGGCCATAACAGGCGGGGAGCTGTTTTTT. Encoded protein: CASSVAGLAGAITGGELFF. The gene calls are TRBV9 and TRBJ2-2, with TRBD2 matching over 14 bases. Trimming at V came to 0 bases and at J to 7 bases, leaving 11 bases not matched to a gene. The germline V gene encodes CDR1 SGDLS and CDR2 YYNGEE. CDR3 size: 19 residues.

On this clone: A much larger clone differs by one base, so this may be a read error. The V call is TRBV10-3, the J call TRBJ1-2, with D hard to call. Germline values: CDR1 ENHRY, CDR2 SYGVKD. Trimming took off 10 bases at V and 0 bases at J, with 12 bases between the two ends. The CDR3 spans 13 residues. CDR3 residues: CANSRQTNYGYTF. The CDR3 DNA is TGTGCCAACTCGCGGCAGACTAACTATGGCTACACCTTC.

This clone came up many times. The chain employs TRBV20-1 and TRBJ1-5, with D possibly matching TRBD1 (6 bases). V was shortened by 4 bases and J by 6 bases, with 16 bases between the two germline ends. The CDR3 is 14 amino acids. CDR1 and CDR2 from the germline V gene are DFQATT and SNEGSKA (reference sequence). CDR3 sequence (DNA): TGCAGTGCTACAAACAGGGACCGAAGTCAGCCCCAGCATTTT. It encodes CSATNRDRSQPQHF.

This rearrangement joins TRBV19 to TRBJ1-2, with D perhaps TRBD1 (6 bases). The CDR3 length is 13 residues. Germline V gene lookup returns CDR1 LNHDA and CDR2 SQIVND (reference sequence). The V end was cut by 5 bases, the J end by 4 bases, with 11 bases between. CDR3 DNA: TGTGCCAGTAGTTTCGAACAGGGCTATGGCTACACCTTC. Translation: CASSFEQGYGYTF.

This clone was observed a single time. This chain uses TRBV18 with TRBJ2-5; weak D call: TRBD2 (6 bases). The CDR3 has 15 amino acids. V was shortened by 5 bases and J by 5 bases, with 18 bases between the two germline ends. Germline V CDR1 and CDR2: KGHSH, LQKENI. In nucleotides, the CDR3 is TGTGCCAGCTCAATAACCGGGACTGGAGCGGAGACCCAGTACTTC. This sequence encodes CASSITGTGAETQYF.

This clone is judged medium-sized. The chain joins TRBV6-1 to TRBJ2-7; 9 positions agree with TRBD1. Looked up from germline, CDR1 is MNHNS and CDR2 is SASEGT. V lost 0 bases to trimming and J lost 5 bases; unmatched junction nucleotides: 8. There are 16 residues in the CDR3. In DNA, the CDR3 is TGTGCCAGCAGTGAAGCGGGGGGGACAGGGTCCCACGAGCAGTACTTC. This gives the protein CASSEAGGTGSHEQYF.

This chain links TRBV6-2 or TRBV6-3 with TRBJ2-5; 8 positions agree with TRBD1. V was clipped by 6 bases and J by 4 bases; unmatched bases: 4. Per germline, CDR1 MNHEY and CDR2 SVGEGT. CDR3 length: 13 amino acids. Here the CDR3 reads CASSGQGVETQYF. CDR3 nucleotides: TGTGCCAGCAGCGGACAGGGTGTAGAGACCCAGTACTTC.

The chain links TRBV7-8 to TRBJ2-2; 13 bases fit TRBD2. This CDR3 has 17 amino acids. V shed 5 bases and J 1 base; nucleotides not matched to a gene: 4. CDR1 SGHVS and CDR2 FQNEAQ come from the germline V gene. CDR3 loop: CASSPRTSGGNTGELFF. DNA for the CDR3: TGTGCCAGCAGCCCCCGGACTAGCGGGGGGAACACCGGGGAGCTGTTTTTT.

This clone was seen more than once but under ten times. The chain uses TRBV6-5 and TRBJ1-5, with D perhaps matching TRBD1 (6 bases). V was shortened by 6 bases and J by 0 bases, with 9 bases between the two germline ends. The CDR3 sequence is 14 residues long. Germline V CDR1 and CDR2: MNHEY, SVGAGI. CDR3 in amino acids: CASRLQGSNQPQHF. The CDR3 DNA sequence: TGTGCCAGCAGATTACAGGGTAGCAATCAGCCCCAGCATTTT.

In its sample, this clone ranks as medium-sized (0.01 to 0.1%). J is TRBJ2-7 and V is TRBV6-1; 10 bases agree with TRBD1. V trimming: 6 bases; J trimming: 2 bases; junction bases outside the gene matches: 4. CDR1 is MNHNS and CDR2 is SASEGT in the germline V gene. CDR3 length: 14 amino acids. CDR3 sequence reads: CASRPGQGTYEQYF. The DNA for the CDR3 is TGTGCCAGCAGACCGGGACAGGGGACCTACGAGCAGTACTTC.

The table lists this clone with many counts. V and J are TRBV2 and TRBJ1-2; no clear D gene. Deletions cut 4 bases from V and 3 bases from J, with 9 bases between. The CDR3 is made up of 13 amino acids. The germline CDR1 and CDR2 sequences are SNHLY and FYNNEI. CDR3 bases: TGTGCCAGCAGTGGATCTGGGCACTATGGCTACACCTTC. Protein: CASSGSGHYGYTF.

The rearrangement joins TRBV2 to TRBJ1-1; D call uncertain. From germline, CDR1 is SNHLY and CDR2 FYNNEI. The V end was cut by 8 bases, the J end by 1 base, with 11 bases between. The CDR3 covers 13 residues. This chain's CDR3 is CASGRQPNTEAFF. CDR3 DNA: TGTGCCAGCGGGCGGCAGCCGAACACTGAAGCTTTCTTT. Based on the CDR3 plus reference TRBV2 and TRBJ1-1, the full variable domain is EPEVTQTPSHQVTQMGQEVILRCVPISNHLYFYWYRQILGQKVEFLVSFYNNEISEKSEIFDDQFSVERPDGSNFTLKIRSTKLEDSAMYFCASGRQPNTEAFFGQGTRLTVV.

The V call is TRBV30, the J call TRBJ1-1, with unresolved D. This CDR3 has 13 amino acids. Germline V lookup: CDR1 GTSNPN, CDR2 SVGIG (reference sequence). V lost 3 bases and J lost 1, with 9 bases in between. The DNA of the CDR3 is TGTGCCTGGAGAGGCCAGTGGAACACTGAAGCTTTCTTT. This sequence encodes CAWRGQWNTEAFF.

This clone was counted many times. The chain combines TRBV9 with TRBJ2-3; 7 bases align to TRBD1. The CDR3 covers 17 residues. Germline loops: CDR1 SGDLS, CDR2 YYNGEE. V dropped 1 base and J dropped 0; count of bases not matched to a gene: 8. The CDR3 loop reads CASSVIGTAHSTDTQYF. The CDR3 coding sequence is TGTGCCAGCAGCGTAATTGGGACAGCACACAGCACAGATACGCAGTATTTT.

This clone was observed at least ten times. The rearrangement links TRBV15 to TRBJ2-1; 8 positions agree with TRBD2. The CDR3 covers 17 residues. In germline, CDR1 is LNHNV, CDR2 YYDKDF (reference sequence). The trim removed 0 bases at V and 3 bases at J, leaving 7 bases unmatched. The CDR3 nucleotides read TGTGCCACCAGCAGAGACCTGAGCGGGGGAAGCTACAATGAGCAGTTCTTC. It encodes CATSRDLSGGSYNEQFF.